This T cell receptor beta chain stems from a study of OX40 agonist ivuxolimab in advanced cancers. Study overall: A mean age of roughly 62 years, range roughly 23 to 85, was recorded, and approximately 80% were male. Overall study results and limits: Relatively little clonal expansion, among the lowest observed, appeared in partial responders at 0.1-3.0 mg/kg.

CDR1 and CDR2 from the germline V gene are SGHTA and FQGTGA. The CDR3 runs 12 residues. Trimming took 5 bases from V and 6 from J, leaving 11 bases between them. Worth noting for this clone: Its antigen is as yet unknown.

Sequencing was performed with immunoSEQ multiplex PCR; in TCRdb, only in-frame clones are kept and a portion is missing. The sample contains tens of thousands of clones, approximately 85% of which appear only once. Sequencing used CD4+ or CD8+ T cells sorted from blood, obtained in a trial of the OX40 agonist ivuxolimab. The chain has TRBV7-3 and TRBJ2-7; a weak D match, TRBD1 (5 bases). This sequence was found in an adult with an advanced solid tumor such as melanoma, head and neck, liver or kidney cancer. CDR3 DNA sequence: TGTGCCAGCAGCGGCAGGGTGTGCGAGCAGTACTTC. Protein sequence: CASSGRVCEQYF.